Listed below are T cell receptor beta chains from one sample, sequenced in a study of T cells after yellow fever vaccination. TCRdb re-derived calls from the 5' RACE reads in MiXCR, one entry per CDR3 protein. Altogether around 610,000 distinct CDR3 sequences are present, approximately 13% being singletons, with the ten largest covering about 14%. The starting material was PBMCs, obtained on the day of the yellow fever booster vaccination. All receptors derive from a man younger than 40 who received the YFV17D yellow fever vaccine. CDR3s include the opening cysteine and the closing phenylalanine or tryptophan. D genes are given only for firm matches. Rows give clone size only sometimes, using once, few, many, or a class for an expanded clone.

TGTGCCAGCAGCGCGCGAGGGTATTCCAATCAGCCCCAGCATTTT,CASSARGYSNQPQHF,TRBJ1-5,NA,few,TRBV7-2
TGTGCCAGCAGCCTTGGGGGGTTGCGGACCGGGGAGCTGTTTTTT,CASSLGGLRTGELFF,TRBJ2-2,NA,NA,TRBV5-4
TGTGCCACCAGCAGAGTAAAGGGTACGCAGTATTTT,CATSRVKGTQYF,TRBJ2-3,NA,few,TRBV15
TGTGCCAGCAGACAAGAGGATTTGGGACTAGCTACCCACAATGAGCAGTTCTTC,CASRQEDLGLATHNEQFF,TRBJ2-1,TRBD2,once,TRBV3-1
TGTGCCAGCAGAGGACTAGCGGGTCACGAGCAGTACTTC,CASRGLAGHEQYF,TRBJ2-7,TRBD2,NA,TRBV3-1
TGCGCCACCTCTTCGGACCTAGCGGCGGGAGTCGAGCAGTACTTC,CATSSDLAAGVEQYF,TRBJ2-7,TRBD2,NA,TRBV19
TGTGCCAGCAGTTACTCGAAAGATAGGACCCTAAACATTCAGTACTTC,CASSYSKDRTLNIQYF,TRBJ2-4,NA,few,TRBV6-2/TRBV6-3
TGTGCCAGCAGCTTGAGTCTAGCTCTGGACAATGAGCAGTTCTTC,CASSLSLALDNEQFF,TRBJ2-1,NA,NA,TRBV11-2
TGCGCCAGCAGCTTGGTAGCTACAGGGGATACGCAGTATTTT,CASSLVATGDTQYF,TRBJ2-3,NA,few,TRBV5-1
TGTGCCACCGCGGGACAACAAACCGGGGAGCTGTTTTTT,CATAGQQTGELFF,TRBJ2-2,NA,few,TRBV14
TGCAGTGCCCAACCCCTAGCGGGTGGGGTGGATACGCAGTATTTT,CSAQPLAGGVDTQYF,TRBJ2-3,TRBD2,NA,TRBV20-1
TGTGCCAGCAGCTTGGTACCCGGGACAGGAGTCTCCTACGAGCAGTACTTC,CASSLVPGTGVSYEQYF,TRBJ2-7,TRBD1,few,TRBV5-4
TGTGCCAGCAGCGAACGACAGGGGTCCTCCTACAATGAGCAGTTCTTC,CASSERQGSSYNEQFF,TRBJ2-1,TRBD1,NA,TRBV7-9
TGCGCCAGCAGCTTGGCGACGGGCTCTGGGGCCAACGTCCTGACTTTC,CASSLATGSGANVLTF,TRBJ2-6,NA,NA,TRBV5-1
TGCAGCGTTCTGACCCCCTACGAGCAGTACTTC,CSVLTPYEQYF,TRBJ2-7,NA,NA,TRBV29-1
TGTGCCAGCAGCTCGTTCGGGAGGGGCACAGATACGCAGTATTTT,CASSSFGRGTDTQYF,TRBJ2-3,TRBD2,few,TRBV7-2
TGCAGCGTTTTGGGAGGACAGACCCAGTACTTC,CSVLGGQTQYF,TRBJ2-5,NA,NA,TRBV29-1
TGCGCCAGCAGGAGGGGCACCGGGTCCTACAATGAGCAGTTCTTC,CASRRGTGSYNEQFF,TRBJ2-1,NA,NA,TRBV5-1
TGTGCCAGCAACCTGTCCTACGAGCAGTACTTC,CASNLSYEQYF,TRBJ2-7,NA,NA,TRBV2
TGTGCCAGCTCACCCTTGCGTGATCAGCCCCAGCATTTT,CASSPLRDQPQHF,TRBJ1-5,NA,few,TRBV18
TGTGCCACTAACCAAGGGCGCTCTGGAAACACCATATATTTT,CATNQGRSGNTIYF,TRBJ1-3,NA,few,TRBV7-9
TGTGCCAGCAGCCCACTCCCGGGACAGGGTGGGACCCAGTACTTC,CASSPLPGQGGTQYF,TRBJ2-5,NA,few,TRBV21-1
TGTGCCTGGAGTGTAGGCGGGAGTATCGGGACCCAGTACTTC,CAWSVGGSIGTQYF,TRBJ2-5,TRBD2,few,TRBV30
TGCAGTTTTAACTCGAGACACACAGATACGCAGTATTTT,CSFNSRHTDTQYF,TRBJ2-3,NA,many,TRBV20-1
TGCAGCGTTGCGGGAATGGCAGATACGCAGTATTTT,CSVAGMADTQYF,TRBJ2-3,NA,few,TRBV29-1
TGCAGGGACCAGGGGGCTGGGGCCAACGTCCTGACTTTC,CRDQGAGANVLTF,TRBJ2-6,TRBD1,once,TRBV29-1
TGTGCCAGCAGCCCCCGACTGGGAGGCTCCTACGAGCAGTACTTC,CASSPRLGGSYEQYF,TRBJ2-7,NA,NA,TRBV3-1
TGTGCCAGCAGCAAACCGGGACTAGCGGCCTACGAGCAGTACTTC,CASSKPGLAAYEQYF,TRBJ2-7,TRBD2,few,TRBV3-1
TGTGCCAGCAGCGACAGGGATGGTGAGCAGTTCTTC,CASSDRDGEQFF,TRBJ2-1,NA,few,TRBV9
TGCGCCAGCAGTAATGGGCCCCTCCCCACAGATACGCAGTATTTT,CASSNGPLPTDTQYF,TRBJ2-3,NA,NA,TRBV5-1